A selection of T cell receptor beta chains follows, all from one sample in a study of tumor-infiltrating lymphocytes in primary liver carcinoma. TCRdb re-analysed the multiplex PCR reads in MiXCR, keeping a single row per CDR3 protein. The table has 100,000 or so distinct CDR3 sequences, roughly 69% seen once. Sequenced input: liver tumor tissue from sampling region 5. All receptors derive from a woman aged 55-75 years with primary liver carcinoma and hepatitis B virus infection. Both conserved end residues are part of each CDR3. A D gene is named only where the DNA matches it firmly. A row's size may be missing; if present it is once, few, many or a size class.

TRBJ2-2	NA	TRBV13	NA	CASGRVRDGPTGELFF	TGTGCCAGCGGGCGAGTGCGGGATGGCCCCACCGGGGAGCTGTTTTTT
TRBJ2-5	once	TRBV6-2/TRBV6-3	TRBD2	CPISRLAVGETQYF	TGTCCCATCAGTCGACTAGCGGTAGGAGAGACCCAGTACTTC
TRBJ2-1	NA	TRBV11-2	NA	CTSSLRWYNEQFF	TGTACCAGCAGCTTAAGATGGTACAATGAGCAGTTCTTC
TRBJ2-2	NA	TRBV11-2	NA	CASNFWGGGLFF	TGTGCCAGCAACTTCTGGGGCGGAGGGCTGTTTTTT
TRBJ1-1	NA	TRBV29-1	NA	CSAEEVEVFF	TGCAGCGCTGAAGAGGTGGAAGTTTTCTTT
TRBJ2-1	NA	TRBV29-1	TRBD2	CNVGRLAGEDNEQFF	TGCAACGTTGGACGGCTAGCGGGAGAGGATAATGAGCAGTTCTTC
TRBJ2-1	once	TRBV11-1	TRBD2	CASSSIIVGGPINEQFF	TGTGCCAGCAGCTCCATTATAGTGGGAGGGCCGATTAATGAGCAGTTCTTC
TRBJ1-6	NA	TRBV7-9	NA	CASNWCRDSPLHF	TGTGCCAGCAACTGGTGCAGGGATTCACCCCTCCACTTT
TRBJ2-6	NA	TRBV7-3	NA	CASSTRSGANVLTF	TGTGCCAGCAGCACACGCTCTGGGGCCAACGTCCTGACTTTC
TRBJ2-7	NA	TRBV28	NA	CASSLRQSLTYEQYF	TGTGCCAGCAGTCTCCGACAGAGCCTTACCTACGAGCAGTACTTC
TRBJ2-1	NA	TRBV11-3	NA	CASSSRGARTMGNERFF	TGTGCCAGTAGCTCCCGAGGGGCACGGACCATGGGCAATGAGCGGTTCTTC
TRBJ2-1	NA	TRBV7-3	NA	CASNLSGDTYNEQFF	TGTGCCAGCAACTTATCGGGAGATACCTACAATGAGCAGTTCTTC
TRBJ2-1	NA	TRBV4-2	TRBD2	CAGTKGTSGNEQFF	TGTGCCGGCACCAAAGGCACTAGCGGGAATGAGCAGTTCTTC
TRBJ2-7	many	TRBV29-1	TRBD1	CSVDGTGGHEQYF	TGCAGCGTTGATGGGACAGGGGGCCACGAGCAGTACTTC
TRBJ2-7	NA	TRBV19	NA	CASSISGVAYEQYF	TGTGCCAGTAGTATCTCGGGGGTTGCCTACGAGCAGTACTTC
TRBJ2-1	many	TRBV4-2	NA	CASSLPTADYNEQFF	TGTGCCAGCAGCCTCCCGACGGCGGACTACAATGAGCAGTTCTTC
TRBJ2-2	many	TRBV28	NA	CASSTGGGYTGELFF	TGTGCCAGCAGTACAGGGGGAGGGTACACCGGGGAGCTGTTTTTT
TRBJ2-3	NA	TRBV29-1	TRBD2	CRVEGLAGVEDTQYF	TGCAGGGTCGAGGGACTAGCGGGAGTAGAAGATACGCAGTATTTT
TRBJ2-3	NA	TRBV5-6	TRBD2	CVSSRTGTSQAQQYF	TGTGTCAGCAGTCGAACCGGGACTAGCCAGGCACAGCAGTATTTT
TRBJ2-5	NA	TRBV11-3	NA	CTSSPAGLRETQYF	TGTACCAGCAGCCCGGCAGGGTTACGGGAGACCCAGTACTTC
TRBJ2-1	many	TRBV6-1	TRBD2	CASTGWTSGAYNEQFF	TGTGCCAGCACCGGCTGGACTAGCGGGGCCTACAATGAGCAGTTCTTC
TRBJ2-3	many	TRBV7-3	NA	CASSLAKSDTQYF	TGTGCCAGCAGCTTGGCCAAATCAGATACGCAGTATTTT
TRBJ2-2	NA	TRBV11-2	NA	CGIPPQGPTGELFF	TGTGGCATCCCTCCGCAAGGACCGACCGGGGAGCTGTTTTTT
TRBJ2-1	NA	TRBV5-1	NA	CASSSTSGSSYNEQLF	TGTGCCAGCAGCTCTACTAGTGGGAGCTCCTACAATGAGCAGCTCTTC
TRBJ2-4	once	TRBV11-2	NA	CASSLVGAHKNTQYF	TGTGCCAGCAGCTTAGTAGGAGCCCACAAAAACACTCAGTACTTC
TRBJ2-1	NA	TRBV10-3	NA	CAISVRDGEQFF	TGTGCCATCAGTGTCCGGGACGGTGAGCAATTCTTC
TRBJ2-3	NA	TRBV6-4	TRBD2	CASASLAGGTDMQYF	TGTGCCAGTGCTTCCCTAGCGGGAGGTACAGATATGCAGTATTTT
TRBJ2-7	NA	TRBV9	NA	CASSVGFRDLGEQYF	TGTGCCAGCAGCGTAGGTTTCAGGGACTTGGGCGAGCAGTACTTC
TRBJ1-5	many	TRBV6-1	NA	CASRTEGSYSNQPQHF	TGTGCCAGCAGAACCGAGGGCAGCTATAGCAATCAGCCCCAGCATTTT
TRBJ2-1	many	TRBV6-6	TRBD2	CASSYLGRETDGEQFF	TGTGCCAGCAGTTACCTTGGGCGGGAGACGGACGGGGAGCAGTTCTTC
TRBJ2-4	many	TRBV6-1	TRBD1	CASSDPGQLAKNIQYF	TGTGCCAGCAGTGACCCGGGACAGCTAGCCAAAAACATTCAGTACTTC
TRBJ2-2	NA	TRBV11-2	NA	CVSSFRLVGDAGELFF	TGTGTCAGCAGCTTCCGATTAGTGGGAGATGCGGGGGAGCTGTTTTTT
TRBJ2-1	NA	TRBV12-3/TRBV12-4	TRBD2	CASSFPGTSGDNEQFF	TGTGCCAGCAGCTTTCCAGGGACTAGCGGAGACAATGAGCAGTTCTTC
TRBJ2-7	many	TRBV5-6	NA	CASSWDTSYEQYF	TGTGCCAGCAGCTGGGACACGTCCTACGAGCAGTACTTC
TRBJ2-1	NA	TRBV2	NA	CVSSESVTTRF	TGTGTCAGCAGTGAGTCTGTAACTACTCGTTTC
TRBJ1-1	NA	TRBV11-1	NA	CTSRRLNTEAFF	TGTACCAGCAGACGACTGAACACTGAAGCTTTCTTT
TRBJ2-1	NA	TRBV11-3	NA	CASSPPGDSNYNEWSF	TGTGCCAGCAGCCCCCCCGGAGATTCCAATTACAATGAGTGGTCCTTC
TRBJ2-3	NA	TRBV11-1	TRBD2	CSSSLRQHAGESHF	TGTAGCAGCAGCTTAAGGCAACATGCGGGAGAGTCTCACTTT
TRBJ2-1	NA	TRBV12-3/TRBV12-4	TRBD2	CVSSLWTSGCNEQFF	TGTGTCAGCAGCCTTTGGACTAGCGGTTGCAATGAGCAGTTCTTC
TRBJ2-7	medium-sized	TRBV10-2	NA	CASSVQSGSYEQYF	TGCGCCAGCAGTGTACAAAGCGGGTCCTACGAGCAGTACTTC
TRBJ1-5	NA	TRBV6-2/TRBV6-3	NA	CASRGGEYAIQSQHF	TGTGCCAGCAGGGGTGGAGAATACGCTATTCAGTCCCAGCATTTT
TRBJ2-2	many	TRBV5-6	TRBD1	CASSSRGLGNTGELFF	TGTGCCAGCAGTAGTAGGGGGCTCGGGAACACCGGGGAGCTGTTTTTT
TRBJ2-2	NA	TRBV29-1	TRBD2	CSVGTSAANTGELFF	TGCAGCGTTGGGACTAGCGCGGCGAACACCGGGGAGCTGTTTTTT
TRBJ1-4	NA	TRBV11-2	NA	CVSRLGLLSSGEKLFF	TGCGTCAGCAGGTTAGGCCTCCTTTCCTCTGGAGAAAAACTGTTTTTT
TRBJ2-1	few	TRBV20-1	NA	CSVRDNRGLKGNEQFF	TGCAGTGTTAGAGACAATCGGGGGCTGAAGGGCAATGAGCAGTTCTTC
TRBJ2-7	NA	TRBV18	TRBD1	CASSLGQSPEQYF	TGTGCCAGCTCACTGGGACAGTCCCCCGAGCAGTACTTC
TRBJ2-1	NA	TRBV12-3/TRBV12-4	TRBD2	CASSLGSSGDNEQFF	TGTGCCAGCAGTTTAGGGTCTAGCGGGGACAATGAGCAGTTCTTC
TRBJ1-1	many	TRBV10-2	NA	CASRLGIMNTEAFF	TGCGCCAGCAGGTTGGGGATCATGAACACTGAAGCTTTCTTT
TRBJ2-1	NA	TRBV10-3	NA	CAIMVSAPQGGEQFF	TGTGCCATCATGGTTAGCGCGCCTCAGGGCGGTGAGCAGTTCTTC
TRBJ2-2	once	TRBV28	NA	CISTRANTGELFF	TGTATCAGTACCCGGGCCAACACCGGGGAGCTGTTTTTT